Shown below are 24 T cell receptor beta chains from a single sample sequenced in a study of response to subunit inactivated influenza vaccine. TCRdb independently ran MiXCR on the RT-PCR reads; one entry per CDR3 protein. The table shows about 540,000 distinct CDR3 sequences, with approximately 24% occurring only once. The data were also submitted as part of a second study, on T cells expressing NK-cell markers. That source reports: UMIs accompanied the 5'RACE template switching by which TCR beta cDNA was made.

This specimen consisted of CD4+ T cells sorted from PBMCs, obtained 12 days after vaccination. These receptors all come from a man between 45 and 60 years old who received an inactivated influenza vaccine.

The chain uses TRBV29-1 and TRBJ2-1, with D perhaps matching TRBD2 (5 bases). CDR3 length equals 13 residues. The germline V gene encodes CDR1 SQVTM and CDR2 ANQGSEA. V dropped 6 bases and J dropped 6 bases, with 15 bases sitting between them. CDR3 in DNA: TGCAGCGTCCGGACCCTTAGCGTCAATGAGCAGTTCTTC. Encoded protein: CSVRTLSVNEQFF.

This sequence joins TRBV13 and TRBJ2-3; 8 nucleotides agree with TRBD2. The germline CDR1 and CDR2 sequences are PRHDT and FYEKMQ (reference sequence). J lost 7 bases, V lost 5 bases, and 17 bases had no gene match. The CDR3 is 17 residues long. CDR3 coding DNA: TGTGCCAGCAGCGGGCGGGCGAGCGGGAGTTTAAGGAATACGCAGTATTTT. This sequence encodes CASSGRASGSLRNTQYF. The variable domain in full, completed from reference TRBV13 and TRBJ2-3, reads AAGVIQSPRHLIKEKRETATLKCYPIPRHDTVYWYQQGPGQDPQFLISFYEKMQSDKGSIPDRFSAQQFSDYHSELNMSSLELGDSALYFCASSGRASGSLRNTQYFGPGTRLTVL.

The chain couples TRBV28 to TRBJ2-7; 7 bases match TRBD2. This CDR3 is 14 amino acids long. V trimming: 6 bases; J trimming: 3 bases; junction bases outside the gene matches: 8. CDR1 is MDHEN, CDR2 SYDVKM, per germline. In DNA, the CDR3 is TGTGCCAGCAGAACCCGCGGGGGAGGCTACGAGCAGTACTTC. It yields the protein CASRTRGGGYEQYF.

With regard to this clonotype: A read error may produce the germline difference seen at one junction end. The chain carries TRBV4-1 and TRBJ2-5; 7 bases line up with TRBD1. The CDR3 length is 13 residues. The germline gives CDR1 MGHRA, CDR2 YSYEKL. Written as DNA, the CDR3 is TGCGCTAGCAGCCAAGAGGACAGGGAGACCCAGTACTTC. It yields the protein CASSQEDRETQYF.

This clonotype was counted a few times. The chain links TRBV7-8 to TRBJ2-1; 11 nucleotides align to TRBD2. Per germline, CDR1 SGHVS and CDR2 FQNEAQ. V gave up 4 bases and J gave up 6 bases; unmatched junction bases: 11. This CDR3 is built from 17 residues. CDR3 nucleotides: TGTGCCAGCAGCTGGGGTTTAGCGGGGGGGGGATCCAATGAGCAGTTCTTC. Translating it yields CASSWGLAGGGSNEQFF.

The rearrangement joins TRBV28 to TRBJ2-7; TRBD2 might be the D (6 bases). V lost 3 bases to trimming and J lost 4 bases, with 10 bases between them. Germline V lookup: CDR1 MDHEN, CDR2 SYDVKM. The CDR3 has 13 amino acids. The CDR3 loop is CASSFSGVYEQYF. For the CDR3, the DNA is TGTGCCAGCAGTTTTTCGGGGGTTTACGAGCAGTACTTC.

The sample holds a few counts of this clonotype. The chain recombines TRBV7-2 with TRBJ2-7, with D tentatively TRBD1 (6 bases). CDR1 is SGHTA, CDR2 FQGNSA, per germline. V was cut by 5 bases and J by 3 bases, with 17 bases left in between. The CDR3 is 15 amino acids. In nucleotides, the CDR3 is TGTGCCAGCAGCAGCCAACAGGGCTTAGGCTACGAGCAGTACTTC. Protein sequence: CASSSQQGLGYEQYF.

This chain joins TRBV2 and TRBJ1-1, with D possibly TRBD1 on 6 matching bases. The CDR3 runs 11 residues. V shed 6 bases and J shed 11 bases, with 13 bases lying between them. Germline lookup yields CDR1 SNHLY and CDR2 FYNNEI. CDR3 coding DNA: TGTGCCAGCAGCTCTGGGGGGCAGGCTTTCTTT. Its protein is CASSSGGQAFF.

The rearrangement uses TRBV10-3 and TRBJ2-2; D gene unclear. Trimming pared 4 bases from V and 0 bases from J, leaving 12 bases between. Germline CDR1 and CDR2: ENHRY and SYGVKD. The CDR3 runs 16 residues. The CDR3 DNA follows: TGTGCCATCAGTGTTGTGGAGAACGCGAACACCGGGGAGCTGTTTTTT. Encoded protein: CAISVVENANTGELFF.

The chain has TRBV10-3 and TRBJ2-4, with 7 positions matching TRBD1. The V and J ends lost 3 bases and 3 bases, in that order; junction bases with no gene match: 5. Germline V gene data show CDR1 as ENHRY and CDR2 as SYGVKD. The CDR3 covers 15 residues. The CDR3 protein is CAISDGDSYKNIQYF. CDR3 coding DNA: TGTGCCATCAGTGACGGGGACAGCTACAAAAACATTCAGTACTTC.

This clonotype occurred many times. The V and J genes are TRBV7-2 and TRBJ2-7; D unclear. The CDR3 length is 13 residues. From germline, CDR1 is SGHTA and CDR2 FQGNSA. Trimming removed 0 bases from V and 4 bases from J, with 7 bases in between. CDR3 residues: CASSLALQYEQYF. In nucleotides, the CDR3 is TGTGCCAGCAGCTTAGCGTTGCAATACGAGCAGTACTTC.

This chain uses TRBV28 with TRBJ2-7, with 15 bases that match TRBD2. The CDR3 contains 16 residues. V was clipped by 5 bases and J by 6 bases; unmatched bases: 8. Per the germline V gene, CDR1 is MDHEN and CDR2 is SYDVKM. CDR3 loop: CASSLPGLAGGGEQYF. For the CDR3, the DNA is TGTGCCAGCAGTCTCCCCGGACTAGCGGGGGGGGGCGAGCAGTACTTC.

The DNA for the CDR3 is TGCGCCAGCAGCTTGGCAGGACATCACTCAGGGGGGGCCAACGTCCTGACTTTC. Translating it yields CASSLAGHHSGGANVLTF. V gene TRBV5-1 combines with J gene TRBJ2-6; possible D gene TRBD1, 5 bases. Trimming stripped 0 bases from V and 4 bases from J, with 17 bases between. Per germline, CDR1 SGHRS and CDR2 YFSETQ. The CDR3 is 18 amino acids.

This clonotype was seen a single time. V and J are TRBV9 and TRBJ2-3; 8 positions agree with TRBD2. V lost 2 bases and J lost 0; bases outside the gene matches: 11. CDR3 length: 18 residues. CDR1 and CDR2 from the germline V gene are SGDLS and YYNGEE. The CDR3 coding sequence is TGTGCCAGCAGCGTCGACCGTGGACTAGCCACTAGCACAGATACGCAGTATTTT. Protein sequence: CASSVDRGLATSTDTQYF.

This clonotype was counted ten times or more. The genes are TRBV29-1 and TRBJ2-1; 7 nucleotides align to TRBD2. Per germline, CDR1 SQVTM and CDR2 ANQGSEA. V gave up 6 bases and J gave up 14 bases; unmatched junction bases: 19. The CDR3 is 14 residues long. CDR3 sequence (DNA): TGCAGCGTACGAAAGGTAACTAGCGAAGGTATGGAGTTCTTC. Translating gives CSVRKVTSEGMEFF.

This clonotype was counted only a few times. The genes are TRBV10-3 and TRBJ2-7, with 9 bases matching TRBD1. V lost 7 bases to trimming and J lost 3 bases; unmatched junction nucleotides: 1. The CDR3 spans 12 residues. Looked up from germline, CDR1 is ENHRY and CDR2 is SYGVKD. The CDR3 spells CAIKDRGYEQYF. CDR3 sequence (DNA): TGTGCCATCAAGGACAGGGGCTACGAGCAGTACTTC.

The chain uses TRBV5-5 and TRBJ2-4; 10 positions match TRBD2. Germline loops: CDR1 SGHKS, CDR2 YYEKEE (reference sequence). There are 16 residues in the CDR3. Germline trimming cut 3 bases from V and 1 base from J; bases unmatched to any gene: 4. The CDR3 protein is CASSSFSGRAKNIQYF. CDR3 coding DNA: TGTGCCAGCAGCTCGTTTAGCGGGAGGGCCAAAAACATTCAGTACTTC.

This clonotype turned up a few times. The chain recombines TRBV11-2 with TRBJ2-1, with D possibly being TRBD2 (6 bases). The germline V gene encodes CDR1 SGHAT and CDR2 FQNNGV. Trimming took 3 bases from V and 0 from J, leaving 6 bases between them. The length of the CDR3 is 14 residues. This CDR3 reads CASSFGGSYNEQFF. In DNA form, the CDR3 reads TGTGCCAGCAGCTTCGGGGGCTCCTACAATGAGCAGTTCTTC.

The V and J genes are TRBV29-1 and TRBJ1-5; D is perhaps TRBD1 (5 bases). With 6 bases removed from V and 2 bases from J, the gap between germline ends came to 17 bases. Germline V lookup: CDR1 SQVTM, CDR2 ANQGSEA. The CDR3 runs 15 residues. The chain's CDR3 is CSVVSGATGNQPQHF. The CDR3 DNA reads as TGCAGCGTCGTATCCGGGGCTACTGGCAATCAGCCCCAGCATTTT.

This clonotype was picked up a small number of times. The chain joins TRBV20-1 to TRBJ2-1; 11 bases match TRBD2. The CDR3 is 16 amino acids. From germline, CDR1 is DFQATT and CDR2 SNEGSKA (reference sequence). With V trimmed by 6 bases and J by 13 bases, 20 bases remained unmatched. The CDR3 reads CSAGDSGGSGRGAQFF. In DNA form, the CDR3 reads TGCAGTGCGGGAGACTCCGGGGGTAGCGGGAGGGGGGCCCAGTTCTTC.

In regard to this clonotype: The junction departs from the called germline gene at one end, perhaps through a read error. V is TRBV6-5 and J is TRBJ2-7; no clear D. Germline V gives CDR1 MNHEY, CDR2 SVGAGI. The CDR3 has 14 residues. The CDR3, as DNA: TGTGCCAGCAGTGACTCCAGGATCTCCTACGAGCAGTACTTC. It is translated as CASSDSRISYEQYF.

This clonotype appeared a few times. V usage is TRBV4-3 and J usage is TRBJ2-5; a weak D match, TRBD1 (6 bases). Trimming left V 2 bases short and J 5 bases short, with 15 bases between. The CDR3 runs to 15 residues. Germline V CDR1 and CDR2: LGHNA, YSLEER. The CDR3 sequence: CASSQSTGSQETQYF. The CDR3 DNA reads TGCGCCAGCAGCCAATCGACAGGTTCGCAGGAGACCCAGTACTTC.

The sample holds a few counts of this clonotype. V usage is TRBV7-3 and J usage is TRBJ2-3; D is perhaps TRBD1 (6 bases). V dropped 5 bases and J dropped 2 bases, with 11 bases sitting between them. The CDR3 sequence is 14 residues long. The germline V gene encodes CDR1 SGHTA and CDR2 FQGTGA. CDR3 coding DNA: TGTGCCAGCAGCGAAAGGGGGTTCACAGATACGCAGTATTTT. Protein sequence: CASSERGFTDTQYF.

There are a few counts of this clonotype. The rearrangement uses TRBV4-3 and TRBJ2-1; D not resolved. V lost 0 bases, J lost 7 bases, and 16 bases lay in between. CDR1 is LGHNA and CDR2 is YSLEER in the germline V gene. This CDR3 is 16 amino acids long. CDR3 sequence (DNA): TGCGCCAGCAGCCAAGAACGAGAGGCTATGGGTAATGAGCAGTTCTTC. It translates to CASSQEREAMGNEQFF.